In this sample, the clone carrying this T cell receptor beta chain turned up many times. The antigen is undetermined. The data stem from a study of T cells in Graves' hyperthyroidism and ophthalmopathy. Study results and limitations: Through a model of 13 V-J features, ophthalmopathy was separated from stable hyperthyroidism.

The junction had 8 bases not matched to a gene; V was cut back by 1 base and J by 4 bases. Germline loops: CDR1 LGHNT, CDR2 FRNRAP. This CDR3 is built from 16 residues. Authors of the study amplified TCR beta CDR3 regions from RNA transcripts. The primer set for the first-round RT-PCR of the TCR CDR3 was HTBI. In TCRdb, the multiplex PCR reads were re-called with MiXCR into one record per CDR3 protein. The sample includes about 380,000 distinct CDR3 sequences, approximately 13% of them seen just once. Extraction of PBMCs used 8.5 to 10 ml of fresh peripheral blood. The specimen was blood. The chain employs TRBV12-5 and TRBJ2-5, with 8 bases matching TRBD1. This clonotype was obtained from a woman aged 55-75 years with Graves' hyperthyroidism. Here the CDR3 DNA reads TGTGCTAGTGGTTTGGACACCCAGGGGGCAGGAGAGACCCAGTACTTC. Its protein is CASGLDTQGAGETQYF.